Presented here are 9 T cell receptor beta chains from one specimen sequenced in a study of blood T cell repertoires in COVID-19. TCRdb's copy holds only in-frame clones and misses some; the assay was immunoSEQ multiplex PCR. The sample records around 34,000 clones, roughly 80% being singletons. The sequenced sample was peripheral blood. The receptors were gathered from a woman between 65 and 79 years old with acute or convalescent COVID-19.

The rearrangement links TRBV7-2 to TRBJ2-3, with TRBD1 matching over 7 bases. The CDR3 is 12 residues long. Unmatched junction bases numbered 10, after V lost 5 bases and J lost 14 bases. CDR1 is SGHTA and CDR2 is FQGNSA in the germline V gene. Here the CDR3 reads CASSRDDRVMYF. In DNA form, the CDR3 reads TGTGCCAGCAGCCGGGACGACAGGGTTATGTATTTT. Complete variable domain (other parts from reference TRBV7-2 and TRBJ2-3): GAGVSQSPSNKVTEKGKDVELRCDPISGHTALYWYRQSLGQGLEFLIYFQGNSAPDKSGLPSDRFSAERTGGSVSTLTIQRTQQEDSAVYLCASSRDDRVMYFGPGTRLTVL.

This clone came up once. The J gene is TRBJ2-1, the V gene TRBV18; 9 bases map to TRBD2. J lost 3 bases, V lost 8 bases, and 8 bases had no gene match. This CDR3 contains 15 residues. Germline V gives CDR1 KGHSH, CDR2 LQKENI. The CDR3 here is CASADSGGHYNEQFF. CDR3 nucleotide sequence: TGTGCCAGCGCGGATAGCGGGGGCCACTACAATGAGCAGTTCTTC.

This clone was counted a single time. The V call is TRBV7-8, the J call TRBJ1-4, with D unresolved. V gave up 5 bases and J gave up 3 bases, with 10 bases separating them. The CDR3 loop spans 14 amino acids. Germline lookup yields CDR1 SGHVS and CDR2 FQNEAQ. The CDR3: CASSSRDANEKLFF. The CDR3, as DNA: TGTGCCAGCAGCAGCCGGGATGCTAATGAAAAACTGTTTTTT. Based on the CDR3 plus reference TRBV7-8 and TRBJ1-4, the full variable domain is GAGVSQSPRYKVAKRGQDVALRCDPISGHVSLFWYQQALGQGPEFLTYFQNEAQLDKSGLPSDRFFAERPEGSVSTLKIQRTQQEDSAVYLCASSSRDANEKLFFGSGTQLSVL.

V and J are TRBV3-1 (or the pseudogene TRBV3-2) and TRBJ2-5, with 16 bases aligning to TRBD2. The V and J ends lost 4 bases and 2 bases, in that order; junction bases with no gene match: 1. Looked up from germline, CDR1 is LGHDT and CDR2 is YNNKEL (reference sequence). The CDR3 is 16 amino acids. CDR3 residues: CASSLGLAGGQETQYF. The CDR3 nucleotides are TGTGCCAGCAGCCTGGGACTAGCGGGGGGGCAAGAGACCCAGTACTTC.

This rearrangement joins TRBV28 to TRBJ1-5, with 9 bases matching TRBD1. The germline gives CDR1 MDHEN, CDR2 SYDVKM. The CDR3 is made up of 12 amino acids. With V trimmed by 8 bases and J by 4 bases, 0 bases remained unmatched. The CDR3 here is CASGQGNQPQHF. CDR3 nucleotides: TGTGCCAGCGGACAGGGGAATCAGCCCCAGCATTTT.

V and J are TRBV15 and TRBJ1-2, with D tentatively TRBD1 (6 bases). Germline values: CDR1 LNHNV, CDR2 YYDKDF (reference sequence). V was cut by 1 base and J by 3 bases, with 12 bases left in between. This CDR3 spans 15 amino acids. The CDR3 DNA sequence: TGTGCCACCAGCAGAGCAGGGGACACGGACTATGGCTACACCTTC. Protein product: CATSRAGDTDYGYTF.

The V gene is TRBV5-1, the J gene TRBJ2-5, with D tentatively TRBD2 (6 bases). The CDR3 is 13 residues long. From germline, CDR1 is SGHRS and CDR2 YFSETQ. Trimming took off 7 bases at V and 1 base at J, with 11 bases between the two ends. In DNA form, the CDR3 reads TGCGCCAGCTCGTGGCGGGGCCAAGAGACCCAGTACTTC. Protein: CASSWRGQETQYF. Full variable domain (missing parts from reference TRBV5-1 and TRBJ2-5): KAGVTQTPRYLIKTRGQQVTLSCSPISGHRSVSWYQQTPGQGLQFLFEYFSETQRNKGNFPGRFSGRQFSNSRSEMNVSTLELGDSALYLCASSWRGQETQYFGPGTRLLVL.

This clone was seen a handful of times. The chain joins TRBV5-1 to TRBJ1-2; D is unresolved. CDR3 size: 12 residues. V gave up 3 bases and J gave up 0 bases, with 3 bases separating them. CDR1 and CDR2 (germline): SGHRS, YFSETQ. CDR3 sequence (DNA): TGCGCCAGCAGCTCAACTAACTATGGCTACACCTTC. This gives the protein CASSSTNYGYTF.

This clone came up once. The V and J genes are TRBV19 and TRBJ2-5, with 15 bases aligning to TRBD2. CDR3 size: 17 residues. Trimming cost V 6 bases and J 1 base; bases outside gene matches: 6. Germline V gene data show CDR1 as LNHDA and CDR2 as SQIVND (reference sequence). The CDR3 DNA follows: TGTGCCAGTAGGAAGGGACTAGCGGGGGGTCTCCAAGAGACCCAGTACTTC. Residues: CASRKGLAGGLQETQYF.